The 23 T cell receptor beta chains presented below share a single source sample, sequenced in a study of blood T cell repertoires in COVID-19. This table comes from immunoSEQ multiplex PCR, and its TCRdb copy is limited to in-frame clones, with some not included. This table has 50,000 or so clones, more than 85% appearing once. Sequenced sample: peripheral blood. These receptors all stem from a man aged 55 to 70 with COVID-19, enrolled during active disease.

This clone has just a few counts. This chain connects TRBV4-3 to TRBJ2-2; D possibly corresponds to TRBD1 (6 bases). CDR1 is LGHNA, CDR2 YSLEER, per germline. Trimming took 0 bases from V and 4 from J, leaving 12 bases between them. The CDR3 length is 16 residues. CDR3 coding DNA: TGCGCCAGCAGCCAAGAACAGGGAAGTGTCACCGGGGAGCTGTTTTTT. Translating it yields CASSQEQGSVTGELFF.

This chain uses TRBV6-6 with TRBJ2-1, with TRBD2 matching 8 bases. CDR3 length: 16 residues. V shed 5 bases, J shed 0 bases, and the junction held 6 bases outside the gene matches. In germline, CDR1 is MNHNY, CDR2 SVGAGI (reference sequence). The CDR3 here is CASSTLRGGSYNEQFF. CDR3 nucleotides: TGTGCCAGCAGTACACTACGGGGGGGCTCCTACAATGAGCAGTTCTTC.

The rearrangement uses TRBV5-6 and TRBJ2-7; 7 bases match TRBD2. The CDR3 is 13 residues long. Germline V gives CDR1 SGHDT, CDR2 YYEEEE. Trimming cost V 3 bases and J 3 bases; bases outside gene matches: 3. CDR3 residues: CASSWTGGYEQYF. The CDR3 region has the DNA TGTGCCAGCAGCTGGACGGGGGGCTACGAGCAGTACTTC.

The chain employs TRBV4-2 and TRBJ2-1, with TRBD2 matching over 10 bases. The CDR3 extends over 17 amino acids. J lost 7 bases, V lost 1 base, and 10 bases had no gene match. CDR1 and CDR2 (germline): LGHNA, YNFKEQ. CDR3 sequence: CASSQAAGGPRTNEQFF. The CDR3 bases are TGTGCCAGCAGCCAAGCAGCGGGGGGGCCGAGAACAAATGAGCAGTTCTTC.

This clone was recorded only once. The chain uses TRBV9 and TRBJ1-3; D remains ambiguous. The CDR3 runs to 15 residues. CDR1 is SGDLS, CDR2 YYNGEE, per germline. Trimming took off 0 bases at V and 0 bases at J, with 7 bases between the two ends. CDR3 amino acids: CASSVVGGSGNTIYF. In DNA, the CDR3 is TGTGCCAGCAGCGTAGTCGGCGGCTCTGGAAACACCATATATTTT.

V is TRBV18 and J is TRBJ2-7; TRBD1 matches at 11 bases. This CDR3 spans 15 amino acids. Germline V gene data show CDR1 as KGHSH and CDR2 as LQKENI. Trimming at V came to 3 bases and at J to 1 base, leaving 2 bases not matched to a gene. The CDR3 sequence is CASSPGTGGSYEQYF. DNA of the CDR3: TGTGCCAGCTCACCCGGGACAGGGGGTTCCTACGAGCAGTACTTC.

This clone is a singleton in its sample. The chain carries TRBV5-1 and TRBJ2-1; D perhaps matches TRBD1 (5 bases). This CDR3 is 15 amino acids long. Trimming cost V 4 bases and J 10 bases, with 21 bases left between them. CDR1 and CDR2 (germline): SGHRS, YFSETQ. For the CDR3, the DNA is TGCGCCAGCAGCCCAACAGGCCAACATTCTGAAGAGCAGTTCTTC. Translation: CASSPTGQHSEEQFF.

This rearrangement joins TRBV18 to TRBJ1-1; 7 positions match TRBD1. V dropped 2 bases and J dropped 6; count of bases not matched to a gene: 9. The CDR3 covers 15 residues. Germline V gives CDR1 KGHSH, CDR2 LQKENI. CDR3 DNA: TGTGCCAGCTCACCAGTGGCAGGGGGATTGGCTGAAGCTTTCTTT. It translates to CASSPVAGGLAEAFF.

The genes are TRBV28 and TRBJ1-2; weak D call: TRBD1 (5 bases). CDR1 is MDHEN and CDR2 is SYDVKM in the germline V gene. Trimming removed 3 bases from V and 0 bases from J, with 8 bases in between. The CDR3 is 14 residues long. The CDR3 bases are TGTGCCAGCAGTTTCGGGGGGGCTAACTATGGCTACACCTTC. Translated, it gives CASSFGGANYGYTF.

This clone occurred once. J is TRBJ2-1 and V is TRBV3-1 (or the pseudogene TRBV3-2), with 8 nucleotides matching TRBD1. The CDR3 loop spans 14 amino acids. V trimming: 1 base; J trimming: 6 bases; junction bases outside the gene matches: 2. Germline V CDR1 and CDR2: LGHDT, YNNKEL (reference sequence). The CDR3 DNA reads TGTGCCAGCAGCCAAGGGACAGGGTCCAATGAGCAGTTCTTC. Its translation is CASSQGTGSNEQFF.

The CDR3 is CASRQGVNQPQHF. In DNA form, the CDR3 reads TGTGCCAGCAGGCAGGGTGTTAATCAGCCCCAGCATTTT. The genes are TRBV28 and TRBJ1-5; perhaps TRBD1 as D (5 bases). The CDR3 consists of 13 residues. From germline, CDR1 is MDHEN and CDR2 SYDVKM. V lost 6 bases to trimming and J lost 4 bases, with 10 bases between them.

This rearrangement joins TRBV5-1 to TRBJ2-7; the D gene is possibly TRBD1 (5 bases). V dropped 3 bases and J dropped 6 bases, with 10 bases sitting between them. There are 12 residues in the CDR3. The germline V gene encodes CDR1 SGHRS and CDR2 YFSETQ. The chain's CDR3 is CASSSSGFEQYF. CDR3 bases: TGCGCCAGCAGCTCCTCAGGGTTCGAGCAGTACTTC.

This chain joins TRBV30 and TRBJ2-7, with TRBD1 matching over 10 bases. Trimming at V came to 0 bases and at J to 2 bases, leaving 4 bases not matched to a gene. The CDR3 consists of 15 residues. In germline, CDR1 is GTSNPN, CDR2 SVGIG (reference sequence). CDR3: CAWSVWTGGAYEQYF. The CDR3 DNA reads TGTGCCTGGAGTGTTTGGACAGGGGGTGCCTACGAGCAGTACTTC.

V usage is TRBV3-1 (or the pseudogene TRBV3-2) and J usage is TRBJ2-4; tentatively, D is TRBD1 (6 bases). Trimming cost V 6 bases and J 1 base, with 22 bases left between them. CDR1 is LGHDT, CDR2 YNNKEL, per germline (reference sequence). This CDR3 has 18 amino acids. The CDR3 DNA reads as TGTGCCAGCAGTCCACCACCTCAAACAGGGATGGCCAAAAACATTCAGTACTTC. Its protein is CASSPPPQTGMAKNIQYF.

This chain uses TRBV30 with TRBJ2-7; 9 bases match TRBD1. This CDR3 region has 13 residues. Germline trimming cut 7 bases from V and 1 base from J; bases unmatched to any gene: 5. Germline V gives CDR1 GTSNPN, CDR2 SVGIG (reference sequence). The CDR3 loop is CASGQGNSYEQYF. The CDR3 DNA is TGTGCCTCCGGACAGGGGAATTCCTACGAGCAGTACTTC.

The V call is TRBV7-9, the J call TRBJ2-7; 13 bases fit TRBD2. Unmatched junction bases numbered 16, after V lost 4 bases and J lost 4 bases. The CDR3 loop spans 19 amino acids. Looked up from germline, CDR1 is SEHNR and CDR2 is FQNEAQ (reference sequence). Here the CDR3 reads CASSSGFTGTSGNLYEQYF. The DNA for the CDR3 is TGTGCCAGCAGCTCAGGCTTCACCGGGACTAGCGGGAATCTATACGAGCAGTACTTC.

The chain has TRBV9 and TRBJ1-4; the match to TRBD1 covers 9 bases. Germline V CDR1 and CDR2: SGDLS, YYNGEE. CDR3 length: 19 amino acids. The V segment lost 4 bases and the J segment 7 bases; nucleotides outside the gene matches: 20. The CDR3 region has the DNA TGTGCCAGCAGCCAGAAAACCGGGACAGGGCTCGATTTGGGTGAAAAACTGTTTTTT. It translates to CASSQKTGTGLDLGEKLFF.

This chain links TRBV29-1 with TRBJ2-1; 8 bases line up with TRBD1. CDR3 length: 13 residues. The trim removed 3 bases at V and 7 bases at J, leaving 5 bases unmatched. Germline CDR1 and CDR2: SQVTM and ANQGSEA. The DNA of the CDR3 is TGCAGCGTTGATCGACAGGGGAAAAATGAGCAGTTCTTC. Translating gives CSVDRQGKNEQFF.

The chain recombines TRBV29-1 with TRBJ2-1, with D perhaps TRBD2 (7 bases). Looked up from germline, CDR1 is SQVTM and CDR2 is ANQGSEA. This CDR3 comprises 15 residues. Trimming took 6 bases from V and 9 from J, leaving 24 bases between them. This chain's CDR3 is CSVGRGSRGGGEQFF. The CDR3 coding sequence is TGCAGCGTCGGGCGGGGGTCCAGGGGAGGCGGTGAGCAGTTCTTC.

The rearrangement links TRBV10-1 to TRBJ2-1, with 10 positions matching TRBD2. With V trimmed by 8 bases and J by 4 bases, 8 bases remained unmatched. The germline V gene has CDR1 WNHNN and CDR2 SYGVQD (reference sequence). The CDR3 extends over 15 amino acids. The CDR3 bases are TGCGCCAGCTCGAGCGGGGGGGCAACTTACAATGAGCAGTTCTTC. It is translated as CASSSGGATYNEQFF.

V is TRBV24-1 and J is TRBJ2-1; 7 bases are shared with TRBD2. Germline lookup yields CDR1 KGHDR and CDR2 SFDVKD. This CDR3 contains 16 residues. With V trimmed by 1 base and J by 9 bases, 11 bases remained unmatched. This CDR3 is CATSDFRGRAPSEQFF. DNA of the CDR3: TGTGCCACCAGTGATTTTCGGGGGAGGGCCCCAAGTGAGCAGTTCTTC.

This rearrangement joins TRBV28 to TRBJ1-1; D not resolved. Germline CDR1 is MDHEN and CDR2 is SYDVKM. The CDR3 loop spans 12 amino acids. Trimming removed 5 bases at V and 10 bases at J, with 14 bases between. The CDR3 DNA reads TGTGCCAGCAGTCGGAGTTGGCGCGGAGCTTTCTTT. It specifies CASSRSWRGAFF.

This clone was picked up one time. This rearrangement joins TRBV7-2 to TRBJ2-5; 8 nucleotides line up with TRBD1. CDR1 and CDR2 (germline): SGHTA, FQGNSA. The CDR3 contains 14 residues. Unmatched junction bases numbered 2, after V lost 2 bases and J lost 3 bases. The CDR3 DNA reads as TGTGCCAGCAGCTTAAGGACAGGGAAAGAGACCCAGTACTTC. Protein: CASSLRTGKETQYF.